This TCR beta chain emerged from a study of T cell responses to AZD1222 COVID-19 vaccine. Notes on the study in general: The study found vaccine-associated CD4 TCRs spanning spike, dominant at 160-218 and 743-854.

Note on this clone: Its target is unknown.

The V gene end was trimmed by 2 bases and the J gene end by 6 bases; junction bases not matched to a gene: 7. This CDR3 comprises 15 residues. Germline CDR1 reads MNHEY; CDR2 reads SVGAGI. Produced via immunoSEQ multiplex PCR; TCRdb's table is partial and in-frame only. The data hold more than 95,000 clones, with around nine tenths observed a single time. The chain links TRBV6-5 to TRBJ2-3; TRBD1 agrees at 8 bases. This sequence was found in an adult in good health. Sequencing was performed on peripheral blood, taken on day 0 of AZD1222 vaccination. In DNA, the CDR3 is TGTGCCAGCAGTTACCAGCCAGGGGGCATTGATACGCAGTATTTT. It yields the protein CASSYQPGGIDTQYF.